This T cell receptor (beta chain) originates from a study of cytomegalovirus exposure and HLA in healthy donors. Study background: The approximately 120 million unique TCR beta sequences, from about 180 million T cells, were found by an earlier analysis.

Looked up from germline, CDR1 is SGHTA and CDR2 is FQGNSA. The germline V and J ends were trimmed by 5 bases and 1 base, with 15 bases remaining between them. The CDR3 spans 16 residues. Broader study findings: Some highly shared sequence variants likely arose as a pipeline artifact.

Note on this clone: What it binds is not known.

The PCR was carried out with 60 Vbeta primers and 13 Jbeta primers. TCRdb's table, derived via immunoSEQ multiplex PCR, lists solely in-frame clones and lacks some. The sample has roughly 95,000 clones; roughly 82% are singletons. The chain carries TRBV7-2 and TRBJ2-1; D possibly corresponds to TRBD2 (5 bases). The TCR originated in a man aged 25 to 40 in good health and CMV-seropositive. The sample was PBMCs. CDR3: CASSDISRGSYNEQFF. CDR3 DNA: TGTGCCAGCAGCGATATTTCCCGGGGTTCCTACAATGAGCAGTTCTTC.